This T cell receptor (beta chain) was recorded in a study of blood T cell repertoires in COVID-19. Study in general: Samples taken during acute and convalescent COVID-19 were collected in the United States, Italy and Spain. In each case, the material was cDNA or gDNA derived from T cells, B-cell-depleted T cells, or PBMCs.

Authors' processing steps: Nucleated cell counts were estimated from reference gene primer amplification. The data were produced by immunoSEQ multiplex PCR, yet TCRdb's version contains in-frame clones alone and is incomplete. The DNA gave D and trimming, while V, J and clone size come from that table. The table includes tens of thousands of clones, approximately 82% detected once. The germline V gene has CDR1 MNHEY and CDR2 SVGAGI. The V and J ends lost 6 bases and 2 bases respectively, with 10 bases between them. The CDR3 has 13 residues. Sequencing used peripheral blood. The sequence was collected from a human donor in a cohort sampled during active COVID-19. This sequence joins TRBV6-5 and TRBJ1-2; D is ambiguous. As DNA, the CDR3 is TGTGCCAGCAGGGGCGACGGAAACTATGGCTACACCTTC. Its protein product is CASRGDGNYGYTF.